This T cell receptor beta chain came from a study of T-cell reconstitution after alpha-beta-depleted transplantation in children. A TCRbeta library incorporating unique molecular identifiers was prepared. TCRdb reprocessed the PCR reads via MiXCR and lists one record per CDR3 protein. The sample records 150,000 to 250,000 distinct CDR3 sequences, about 14% being singletons. This clonotype was observed many times. Here the sequenced sample was PBMCs from the stem cell graft donor, taken from the stem cell graft. The sequence was collected from a human donor who donated a stem cell graft to a child with acute lymphoblastic leukemia.

DNA for the CDR3: TGCAGTGCTGTACCCCGGGACGGTCGCGGGATTGAGCAGTATTTT. Its translation: CSAVPRDGRGIEQYF. The V and J genes are TRBV20-1 and TRBJ2-3; D possibly corresponds to TRBD2 (6 bases). V lost 5 bases and J 11 bases, leaving 26 bases between the germline ends. This CDR3 region has 15 residues. Germline loops: CDR1 DFQATT, CDR2 SNEGSKA (reference sequence).